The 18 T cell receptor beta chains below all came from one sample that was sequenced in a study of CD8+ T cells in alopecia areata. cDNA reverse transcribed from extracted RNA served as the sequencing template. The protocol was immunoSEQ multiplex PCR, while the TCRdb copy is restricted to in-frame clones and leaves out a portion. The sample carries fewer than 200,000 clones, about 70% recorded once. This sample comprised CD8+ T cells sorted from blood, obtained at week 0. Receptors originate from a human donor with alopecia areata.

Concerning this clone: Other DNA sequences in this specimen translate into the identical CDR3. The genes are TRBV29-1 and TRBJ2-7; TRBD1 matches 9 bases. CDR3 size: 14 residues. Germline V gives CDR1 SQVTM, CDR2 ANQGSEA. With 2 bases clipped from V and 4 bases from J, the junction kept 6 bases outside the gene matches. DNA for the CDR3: TGCAGCGTTGAATCCCCGGGACAGGGTTACGAGCAGTACTTC. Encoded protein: CSVESPGQGYEQYF.

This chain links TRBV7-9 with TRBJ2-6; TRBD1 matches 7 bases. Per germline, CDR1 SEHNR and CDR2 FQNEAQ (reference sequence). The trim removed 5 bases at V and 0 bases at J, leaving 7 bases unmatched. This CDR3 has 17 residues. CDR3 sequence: CASSPGGISSGANVLTF. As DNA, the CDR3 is TGTGCCAGCAGCCCAGGGGGAATCTCCTCTGGGGCCAACGTCCTGACTTTC.

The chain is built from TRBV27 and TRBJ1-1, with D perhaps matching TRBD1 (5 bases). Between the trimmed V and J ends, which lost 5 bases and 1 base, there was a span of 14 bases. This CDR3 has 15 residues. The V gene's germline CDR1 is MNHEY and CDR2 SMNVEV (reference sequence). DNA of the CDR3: TGTGCCAGCAGTCCAGGGTCGCCTGCGAACACTGAAGCTTTCTTT. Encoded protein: CASSPGSPANTEAFF.

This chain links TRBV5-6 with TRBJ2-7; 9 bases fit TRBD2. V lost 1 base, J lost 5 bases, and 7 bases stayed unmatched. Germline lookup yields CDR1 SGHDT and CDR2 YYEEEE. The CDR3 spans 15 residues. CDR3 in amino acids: CASSLTAGGPHEQYF. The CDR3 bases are TGTGCCAGCAGCTTGACGGCGGGGGGGCCCCACGAGCAGTACTTC.

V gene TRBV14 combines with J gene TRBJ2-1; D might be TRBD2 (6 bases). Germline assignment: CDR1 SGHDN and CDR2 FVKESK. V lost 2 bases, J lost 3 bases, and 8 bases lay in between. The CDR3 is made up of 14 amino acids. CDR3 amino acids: CASSQMTSYNEQFF. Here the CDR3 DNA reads TGTGCCAGCAGCCAAATGACTAGCTACAATGAGCAGTTCTTC.

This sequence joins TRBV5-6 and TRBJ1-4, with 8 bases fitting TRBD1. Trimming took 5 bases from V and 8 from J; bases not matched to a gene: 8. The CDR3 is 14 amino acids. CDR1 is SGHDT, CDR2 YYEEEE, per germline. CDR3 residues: CASRFGTGVEKLFF. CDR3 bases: TGTGCCAGCAGGTTCGGGACAGGAGTAGAAAAACTGTTTTTT.

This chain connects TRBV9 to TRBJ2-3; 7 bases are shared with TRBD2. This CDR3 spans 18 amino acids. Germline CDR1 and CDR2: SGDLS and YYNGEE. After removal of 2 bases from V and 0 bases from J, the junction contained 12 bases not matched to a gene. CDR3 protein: CASSVDEGRGSSTDTQYF. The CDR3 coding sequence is TGTGCCAGCAGCGTCGACGAGGGGCGGGGGAGCAGCACAGATACGCAGTATTTT.

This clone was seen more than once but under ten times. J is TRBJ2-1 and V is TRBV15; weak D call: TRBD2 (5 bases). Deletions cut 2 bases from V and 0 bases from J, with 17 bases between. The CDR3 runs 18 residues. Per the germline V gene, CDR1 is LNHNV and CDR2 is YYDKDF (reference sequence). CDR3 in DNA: TGTGCCACCAGCAGAACCCCCCTAGCCCCTAGCTCCTACAATGAGCAGTTCTTC. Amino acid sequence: CATSRTPLAPSSYNEQFF.

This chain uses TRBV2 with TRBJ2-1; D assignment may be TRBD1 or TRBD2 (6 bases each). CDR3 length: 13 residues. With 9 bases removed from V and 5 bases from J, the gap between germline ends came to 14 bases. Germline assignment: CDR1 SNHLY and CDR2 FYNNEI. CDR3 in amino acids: CARGGPLNNEQFF. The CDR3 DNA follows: TGTGCCAGAGGGGGGCCATTAAACAATGAGCAGTTCTTC.

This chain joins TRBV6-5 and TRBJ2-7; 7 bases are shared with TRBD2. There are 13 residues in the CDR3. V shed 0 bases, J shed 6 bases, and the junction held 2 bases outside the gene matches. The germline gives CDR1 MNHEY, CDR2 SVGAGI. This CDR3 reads CASSYSSSGEQYF. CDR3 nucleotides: TGTGCCAGCAGTTACTCCTCTAGCGGCGAGCAGTACTTC.

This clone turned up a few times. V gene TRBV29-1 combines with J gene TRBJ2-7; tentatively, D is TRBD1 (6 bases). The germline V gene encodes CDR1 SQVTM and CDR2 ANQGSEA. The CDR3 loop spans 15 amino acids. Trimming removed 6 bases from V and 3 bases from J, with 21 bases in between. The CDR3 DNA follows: TGCAGCGTGGAGTTACAGACAGGAAGAAACTACGAGCAGTACTTC. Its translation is CSVELQTGRNYEQYF.

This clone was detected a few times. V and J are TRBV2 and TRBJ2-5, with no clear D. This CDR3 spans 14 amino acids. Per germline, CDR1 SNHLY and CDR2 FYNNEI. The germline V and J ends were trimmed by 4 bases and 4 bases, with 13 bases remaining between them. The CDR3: CASSAAPRPETQYF. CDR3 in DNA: TGTGCCAGCAGTGCGGCCCCACGTCCAGAGACCCAGTACTTC.

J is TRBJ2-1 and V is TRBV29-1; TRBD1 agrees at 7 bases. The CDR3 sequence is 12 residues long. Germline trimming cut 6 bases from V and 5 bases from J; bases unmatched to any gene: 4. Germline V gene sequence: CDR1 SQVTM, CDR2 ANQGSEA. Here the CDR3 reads CSVQGDHNEQFF. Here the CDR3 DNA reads TGCAGCGTGCAGGGGGACCACAATGAGCAGTTCTTC.

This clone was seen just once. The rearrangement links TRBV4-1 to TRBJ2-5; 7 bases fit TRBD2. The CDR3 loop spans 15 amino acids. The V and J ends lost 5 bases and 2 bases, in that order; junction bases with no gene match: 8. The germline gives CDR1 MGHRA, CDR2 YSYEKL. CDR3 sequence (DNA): TGCGCCAGCAGCTTTTCTAGCGGTTTACAAGAGACCCAGTACTTC. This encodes CASSFSSGLQETQYF.

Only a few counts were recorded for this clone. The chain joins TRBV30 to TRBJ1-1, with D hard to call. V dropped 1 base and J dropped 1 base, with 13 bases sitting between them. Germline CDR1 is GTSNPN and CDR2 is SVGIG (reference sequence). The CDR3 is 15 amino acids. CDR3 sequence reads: CAWSGGRVQNTEAFF. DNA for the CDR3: TGTGCCTGGAGTGGAGGCCGAGTCCAGAACACTGAAGCTTTCTTT.

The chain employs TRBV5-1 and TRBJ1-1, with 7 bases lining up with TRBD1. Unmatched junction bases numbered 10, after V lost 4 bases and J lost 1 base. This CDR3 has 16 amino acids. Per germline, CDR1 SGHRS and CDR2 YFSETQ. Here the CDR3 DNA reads TGCGCCAGCAGCCAACCCTACAGGGGACCGAACACTGAAGCTTTCTTT. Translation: CASSQPYRGPNTEAFF.

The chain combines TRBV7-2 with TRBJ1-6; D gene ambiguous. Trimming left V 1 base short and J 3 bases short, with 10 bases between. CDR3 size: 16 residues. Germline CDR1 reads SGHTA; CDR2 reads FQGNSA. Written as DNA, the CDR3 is TGTGCCAGCAGCTTAGGTTTGGGGTACTATAATTCACCCCTCCACTTT. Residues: CASSLGLGYYNSPLHF.

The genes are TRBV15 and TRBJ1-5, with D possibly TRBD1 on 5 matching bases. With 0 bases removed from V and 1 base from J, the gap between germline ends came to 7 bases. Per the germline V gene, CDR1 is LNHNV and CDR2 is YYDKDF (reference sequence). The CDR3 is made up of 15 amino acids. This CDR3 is CATSRDRASNQPQHF. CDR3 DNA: TGTGCCACCAGCAGAGACAGGGCCAGCAATCAGCCCCAGCATTTT. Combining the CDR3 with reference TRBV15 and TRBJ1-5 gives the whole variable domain DAMVIQNPRYQVTQFGKPVTLSCSQTLNHNVMYWYQQKSSQAPKLLFHYYDKDFNNEADTPDNFQSRRPNTSFCFLDIRSPGLGDTAMYLCATSRDRASNQPQHFGDGTRLSIL.